This passage covers 4 T cell receptor beta chains from one sample sequenced in a study of blood T cell repertoires in COVID-19. Sequenced by immunoSEQ multiplex PCR; TCRdb stores in-frame clones only, minus some. The sample carries 200,000 to 300,000 clones, 75% to 90% recorded once. Sequencing was carried out using peripheral blood. Receptor source: a woman aged 25 to 39 who had recovered from COVID-19.

The gene calls are TRBV10-1 and TRBJ2-5; TRBD1 is a possible D gene (5 bases). This CDR3 spans 14 amino acids. Trimming removed 2 bases at V and 3 bases at J, with 10 bases between. Germline V gene sequence: CDR1 WNHNN, CDR2 SYGVQD (reference sequence). In DNA, the CDR3 is TGCGCCAGCAGTGAGCAGGGTGAGGAAGAGACCCAGTACTTC. This gives the protein CASSEQGEEETQYF.

The chain couples TRBV25-1 to TRBJ1-6; perhaps TRBD1 as D (6 bases). The CDR3 extends over 14 amino acids. Germline CDR1 and CDR2: MGHDK and SYGVNS. The V and J ends lost 6 bases and 7 bases respectively, with 13 bases between them. The CDR3 protein is CASSSTGLNSPLHF. The DNA for the CDR3 is TGTGCCAGCAGCTCGACAGGTCTCAATTCACCCCTCCACTTT. Supplemented by reference TRBV25-1 and TRBJ1-6, the full variable domain reads EADIYQTPRYLVIGTGKKITLECSQTMGHDKMYWYQQDPGMELHLIHYSYGVNSTEKGDLSSESTVSRIRTEHFPLTLESARPSHTSQYLCASSSTGLNSPLHFGNGTRLTVT.

This chain uses TRBV18 with TRBJ1-4, with a possible D match to TRBD1 (5 bases). The CDR3 spans 14 residues. Germline-derived CDR1 and CDR2 are KGHSH and LQKENI. V was clipped by 3 bases and J by 3 bases, with 8 bases between them. The chain's CDR3 is CASSPTASNEKLFF. CDR3 in DNA: TGTGCCAGCTCACCGACAGCCTCTAATGAAAAACTGTTTTTT.

This sequence joins TRBV5-1 and TRBJ1-2, with 7 bases matching TRBD1. The CDR3 is 14 amino acids. V shed 5 bases and J 4 bases; nucleotides not matched to a gene: 8. The V gene's germline CDR1 is SGHRS and CDR2 YFSETQ. CDR3 sequence: CASSKDRVSYGYTF. CDR3 sequence (DNA): TGCGCCAGCAGTAAAGACAGGGTGTCCTATGGCTACACCTTC.